The rows below give T cell receptor beta chains drawn from one sample of a study of CD8+CD57+ T cells in acquired aplastic anemia. Via MiXCR, TCRdb re-called the reads, giving one row per CDR3 protein. The repertoire holds 400,000 to 450,000 distinct CDR3 sequences, with 55% to 70% as singletons. Sequencing was carried out using sorted CD4+, CD8+, or CD8+CD57+ T cells (not recorded which) from PBMCs. Receptor source: a human donor in good health, serving as a control. The CDR3 runs from the conserved cysteine through the conserved F or W. The D gene is left open where the match is weak. Clone size is not always given. Where it is, it says once, few, many or a class for expanded clones.

v_gene	d_gene	abundance	j_gene	CDR3nt	CDR3aa
TRBV20-1	-	-	TRBJ1-1	TGCAGTGATAGAGACGGGATCGGCGGGGATGAAGCTTTCTTT	CSDRDGIGGDEAFF
TRBV7-6	-	-	TRBJ1-5	TGTGCCAGCAGCACAGGTCTGAAGGACGAGCAGTACTTCCATTTT	CASSTGLKDEQYFHF
TRBV20-1	TRBD1	-	TRBJ2-7	TGCAGTGCTAGATCCACGACAGGGGACCCCTACGAGCAGTACTTC	CSARSTTGDPYEQYF
TRBV2	-	many	TRBJ2-5	TGTGCCAGCAGCGGCGGGGTTGGGGAGACCCAGTACTTC	CASSGGVGETQYF
TRBV6-5	TRBD2	many	TRBJ2-2	TGTGCCAGCAGTTTAGCGGGGGGCTACACCGGGGAGCTGTTTTTT	CASSLAGGYTGELFF
TRBV2	TRBD1	-	TRBJ1-4	TGTGCCAGCAGCCCACCTCACGGACAGGGGGCTATTGGAGAAAAACTGTTTTTT	CASSPPHGQGAIGEKLFF
TRBV29-1	-	many	TRBJ1-1	TGCAGCGTTGTTCAGGCCGGCACTGAAGCTTTCTTT	CSVVQAGTEAFF
TRBV4-2	TRBD1	many	TRBJ2-2	TGTGCCAGCAGCCAAGATTGGGGACAGCCCGCCGGGGAGCTGTTTTTT	CASSQDWGQPAGELFF
TRBV18	-	-	TRBJ1-4	TGTGCCAGCTCATCGCCACAGGGCCATAATGGAAAACTGTTTTTT	CASSSPQGHNGKLFF
TRBV7-9	-	many	TRBJ1-2	TGTGCCAGCAGCCCCGGACAGACTAACTATGGCTACACCTTC	CASSPGQTNYGYTF
TRBV9	-	many	TRBJ1-3	TGTGCCAGCAGCGCCTTGTCGAGCTCTGGAAACACCATATATTTT	CASSALSSSGNTIYF
TRBV7-2	-	once	TRBJ1-5	TGTGCCAGCAGCTTAAACAGTTACGAGCATTTT	CASSLNSYEHF
TRBV7-2	-	-	TRBJ2-3	TGCGCCAGCAACCCGATGGTGGCGACAGAGACCCAGTACTTT	CASNPMVATETQYF
TRBV7-3	TRBD2	-	TRBJ2-3	TGTGCCAGCAGCTCTAGGGCGGGGGGGCCGGGGGATACGCAGTATTTT	CASSSRAGGPGDTQYF
TRBV10-1	-	few	TRBJ2-7	TGCGCCAGGACCGGAGGGGGGGTCTACGAGCAGTACTTC	CARTGGGVYEQYF
TRBV7-2	-	-	TRBJ2-1	TGTGCCAGCAGCTTAGCAGGGGCCTACGAGCAGTACTTCTTCTTC	CASSLAGAYEQYFFF
TRBV7-9	-	-	TRBJ2-5	-	CASSRLEGQAFFGF
TRBV15	-	-	TRBJ2-7	TGTGCCACCAGCAGGGAGGCTCGACAGGGAGGCGAGCAGTACTTC	CATSREARQGGEQYF
TRBV10-2	-	few	TRBJ2-6	TGCGCCACGGACCGACAGGCTGGGGCCAACGTCCTGACTTTC	CATDRQAGANVLTF
TRBV2	-	-	TRBJ1-1	TGTGCCAGCAACGTAGCCACGGGCCACGAGGAGTACTTC	CASNVATGHEEYF
TRBV28	-	-	TRBJ2-7	TGTGCCAGCAGGCCATTAGAACAGGGAGGGTACTTC	CASRPLEQGGYF
TRBV5-1	-	-	TRBJ1-6	TGCGCCAGCAGCTTAACGCCAGGGAATACACCCCTCCACTTT	CASSLTPGNTPLHF
TRBV20-1	TRBD2	-	TRBJ2-3	TGCAGTGCTAGAGATGGCGGGAGGCAATGCACAGATACGCAGTATTTT	CSARDGGRQCTDTQYF
TRBV20-1	TRBD1	-	TRBJ1-2	TGCAGTGCTAGAGAACCGGGACAGGGTAACTATGGCTACACCTTC	CSAREPGQGNYGYTF
TRBV12-3/TRBV12-4	-	many	TRBJ1-3	TGTGCCAGCAGTTTTGGGGACCAAGCAGGAAACACCATATATTTT	CASSFGDQAGNTIYF
TRBV14	-	-	TRBJ1-2	TGTGCCAGCAGCCTACTCCAGGGGTGGAGGTCTGGGGATGGCTACACCTTC	CASSLLQGWRSGDGYTF